The clone carrying this T cell receptor beta chain came up once. This sample is part of a study of blood T cell repertoires in COVID-19. Overall study: The cDNA or gDNA used as material had been derived from T cells, B-cell-depleted T cells, or PBMCs.

Sequenced by immunoSEQ multiplex PCR; TCRdb stores in-frame clones only, minus some. The sample includes about 62,000 clones, approximately 90% of them seen just once. Germline trimming cut 4 bases from V and 7 bases from J; bases unmatched to any gene: 9. This CDR3 region has 14 residues. The germline V gene has CDR1 SGHVS and CDR2 FQNEAQ. Sequencing input: peripheral blood. This TCR was sampled from a woman older than 75 with acute or convalescent COVID-19. V and J are TRBV7-8 and TRBJ1-1, with 7 bases identical to TRBD1. CDR3: CASSWGQGVVEAFF. The DNA for the CDR3 is TGTGCCAGCAGCTGGGGGCAGGGGGTGGTTGAAGCTTTCTTT. Filled out from reference TRBV7-8 and TRBJ1-1, the complete variable domain reads GAGVSQSPRYKVAKRGQDVALRCDPISGHVSLFWYQQALGQGPEFLTYFQNEAQLDKSGLPSDRFFAERPEGSVSTLKIQRTQQEDSAVYLCASSWGQGVVEAFFGQGTRLTVV.